This is a list of T cell receptor beta chains from one sample in a study of blood T cell repertoires in COVID-19. Clones were read by immunoSEQ multiplex PCR, and TCRdb kept only the in-frame ones, dropping some. The table lists about 350,000 clones, more than 75% of them singletons, with less than 3.5% in the top ten. The sample consisted of peripheral blood. These receptor sequences come from a woman aged 18-29 years who had recovered from COVID-19. Both conserved end residues are part of each CDR3. Each record gives: clone size, V gene, D gene, J gene, CDR3 DNA, CDR3 protein. A D gene is named only where the DNA matches it firmly. The size field is filled for only some rows; it gives once, few, many or a size class.

-	TRBV7-2	-	TRBJ1-3	TGTGCCAGCAGCTTAGGGGGCGCTAACTCTGGAAACACCATATATTTT	CASSLGGANSGNTIYF
-	TRBV5-1	-	TRBJ1-4	TGCGCCAGCAGCCCCGAGGTGGCAGGGCGTCCGACTAATGAAAAACTGTTTTTT	CASSPEVAGRPTNEKLFF
-	TRBV4-1	-	TRBJ2-2	TGCGCCAGCAGCCAGAGGACTATCCTGAGGACCGGGGAGCTGTTTTTT	CASSQRTILRTGELFF
once	TRBV7-9	-	TRBJ2-3	TGTGCCAGCAGCTTTCTTTTCGAGGATACGCAGTATTTT	CASSFLFEDTQYF
-	TRBV18	-	TRBJ1-4	TGTGCCAGCTCACCCCCGAGTAATGAAAAACTGTTTTTT	CASSPPSNEKLFF
once	TRBV13	TRBD2	TRBJ2-1	TGTGCCAGCAGCTCCCCCCGGACTAGCGGGAGGTCCTACAATGAGCAGTTCTTC	CASSSPRTSGRSYNEQFF
-	TRBV6-4	-	TRBJ1-2	TGTGCCAGCAGTGACCGGGGTCTGCCCGCCGGGGGCTACACCTTC	CASSDRGLPAGGYTF
-	TRBV27	TRBD2	TRBJ2-2	TGTGCCAGCAGCCCTAGCGGGAGAGGTACCGGGGAGCTGTTTTTT	CASSPSGRGTGELFF
-	TRBV6-2/TRBV6-3	TRBD1	TRBJ1-1	TGTGCCAGCAGTTTGGGACAGGGGAGTTCTGAAGCTTTCTTT	CASSLGQGSSEAFF
-	TRBV6-2/TRBV6-3	TRBD2	TRBJ2-1	TGTGCCAGCAGGCCTAGCGGGAGCACCTACAATGAGCAGTTCTTC	CASRPSGSTYNEQFF
-	TRBV2	TRBD2	TRBJ2-1	TGTGCCAGCAGTGTCTTTTTAGCGGGCCTTTACAATGAGCAGTTCTTC	CASSVFLAGLYNEQFF
-	TRBV10-1	TRBD1	TRBJ2-3	TGCGCCAGCAGCTCCGAACAGGGGACAGATACGCAGTATTTT	CASSSEQGTDTQYF
-	TRBV18	-	TRBJ1-2	TGTGCCAGCTCACCGGGACAAATAAACTATGGCTACACCTTC	CASSPGQINYGYTF
-	TRBV6-5	-	TRBJ1-3	TGTGCCAGCACCTTGGGGCAGTCTGGAAACACCATATATTTT	CASTLGQSGNTIYF
once	TRBV10-2	-	TRBJ2-3	TGCGCCAGCAGTCGAGAGGAGGGAACAGATACGCAGTATTTT	CASSREEGTDTQYF
-	TRBV20-1	TRBD2	TRBJ2-1	TGCAGTGCTATAGCGGGCAGGCTTGCGTTCTTC	CSAIAGRLAFF
-	TRBV6-5	-	TRBJ1-2	TGTGCCAGCAGTTCAACAGGGTTCTATGGCTACACCTTC	CASSSTGFYGYTF
-	TRBV7-2	TRBD1	TRBJ1-5	TGTGCCAGCAGCTCCGGGACAGGCAGCAATCAGCCCCAGCATTTT	CASSSGTGSNQPQHF
-	TRBV6-2/TRBV6-3	-	TRBJ2-3	TGTGCCAGCAGCTCCCCTACTGGGGGCCGGGATACGCAGTATTTT	CASSSPTGGRDTQYF
once	TRBV5-1	-	TRBJ2-2	TGCGCCAGCAGCCCGGAGTATAATCTAAACACCGGGGAGCTGTTTTTT	CASSPEYNLNTGELFF
-	TRBV30	TRBD2	TRBJ2-1	TGTGCCTGGCCAGCCATGGGACTAGCGGAAAAGCATGAGCAGTTCTTC	CAWPAMGLAEKHEQFF
-	TRBV18	TRBD2	TRBJ2-1	TGTGCCAGCTCGAGTCGCGGGGGTACGTACAATGAGCAGTTCTTC	CASSSRGGTYNEQFF
-	TRBV5-1	TRBD1	TRBJ2-5	TGCGCCAGCAGCTTGGGACAGGGGTTAGGCGAGACCCAGTACTTC	CASSLGQGLGETQYF
-	TRBV5-6	-	TRBJ2-3	TGTGCCAGCAGCTTGGGTGGGGCTGATACGCAGTATTTT	CASSLGGADTQYF